The clone carrying this T cell receptor (beta chain) was observed a handful of times. Its matching antigen is unknown. The sample belongs to a study of CD8 T cells in ankylosing spondylitis. Whole-study results and caveats: Seemingly characteristic of ankylosing spondylitis blood was a TCR beta motif consisting of eight highly homologous variants.

TCRdb reprocessed the 5' RACE reads via MiXCR and lists one record per CDR3 protein. Of a few hundred thousand distinct CDR3 sequences listed, 20% to 25% were seen once; the top ten hold approximately 15%. Germline V gene sequence: CDR1 LGHDT, CDR2 YNNKEL (reference sequence). CDR3 length: 11 residues. Trimming left V 3 bases short and J 10 bases short, with 9 bases between. This chain links TRBV3-1 with TRBJ1-1, with unresolved D. The sequencing input was blood, either unsorted or a sorted T cell fraction (not recorded which). The TCR originated in a male donor with ankylosing spondylitis. In nucleotides, the CDR3 is TGTGCCAGCAGCCAGGGATTAAGAGCTTTCTTT. This translates into CASSQGLRAFF.